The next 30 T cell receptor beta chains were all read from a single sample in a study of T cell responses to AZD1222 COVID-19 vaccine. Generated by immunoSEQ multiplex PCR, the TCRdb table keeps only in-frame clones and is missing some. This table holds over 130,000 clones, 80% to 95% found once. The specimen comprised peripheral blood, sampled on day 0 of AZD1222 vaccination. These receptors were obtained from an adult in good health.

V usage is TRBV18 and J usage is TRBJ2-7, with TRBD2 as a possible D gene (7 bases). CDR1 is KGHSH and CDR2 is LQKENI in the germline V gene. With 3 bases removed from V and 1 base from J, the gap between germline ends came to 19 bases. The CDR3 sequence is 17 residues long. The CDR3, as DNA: TGTGCCAGCTCACCTGTGGGGCGGGGGCCCCCATCCTACGAGCAGTACTTC. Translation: CASSPVGRGPPSYEQYF.

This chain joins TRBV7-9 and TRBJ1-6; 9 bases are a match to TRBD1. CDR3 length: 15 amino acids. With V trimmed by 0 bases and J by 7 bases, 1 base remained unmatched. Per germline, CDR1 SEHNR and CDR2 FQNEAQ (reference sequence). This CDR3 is CASSLAGQGNSPLHF. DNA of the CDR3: TGTGCCAGCAGCTTAGCGGGACAGGGAAATTCACCCCTCCACTTT.

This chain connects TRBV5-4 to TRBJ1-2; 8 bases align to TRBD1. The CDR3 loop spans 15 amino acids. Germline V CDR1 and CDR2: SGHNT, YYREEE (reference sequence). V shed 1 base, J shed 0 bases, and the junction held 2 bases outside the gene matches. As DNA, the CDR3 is TGTGCCAGCAGCTTGTCAGGGGGCACTAACTATGGCTACACCTTC. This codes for CASSLSGGTNYGYTF.

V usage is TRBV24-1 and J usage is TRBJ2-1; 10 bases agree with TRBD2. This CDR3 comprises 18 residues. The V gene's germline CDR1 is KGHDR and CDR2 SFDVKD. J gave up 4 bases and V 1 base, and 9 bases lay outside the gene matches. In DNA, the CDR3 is TGTGCCACCAGTGATTTTAACCCCGGGACTAGCGTATACAATGAGCAGTTCTTC. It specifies CATSDFNPGTSVYNEQFF.

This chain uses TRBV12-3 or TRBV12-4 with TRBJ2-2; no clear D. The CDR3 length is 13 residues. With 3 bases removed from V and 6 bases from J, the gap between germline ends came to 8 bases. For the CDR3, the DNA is TGTGCCAGCAGTTTTCGGGCTCCCGGGGAGCTGTTTTTT. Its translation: CASSFRAPGELFF.

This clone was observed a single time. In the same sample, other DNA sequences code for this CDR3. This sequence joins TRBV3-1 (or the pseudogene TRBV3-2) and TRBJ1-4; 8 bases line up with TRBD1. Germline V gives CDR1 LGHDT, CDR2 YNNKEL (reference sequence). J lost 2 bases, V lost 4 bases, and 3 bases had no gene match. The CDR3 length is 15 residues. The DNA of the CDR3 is TGTGCCAGCAGCCTGCAGGGGGCCACTAATGAAAAACTGTTTTTT. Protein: CASSLQGATNEKLFF.

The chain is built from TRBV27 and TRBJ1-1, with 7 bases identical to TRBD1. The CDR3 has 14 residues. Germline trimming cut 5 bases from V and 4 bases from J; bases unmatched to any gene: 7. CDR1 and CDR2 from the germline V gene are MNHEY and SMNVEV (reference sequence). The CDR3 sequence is CASSIYSGGTEAFF. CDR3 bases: TGTGCCAGCAGTATTTACTCAGGGGGCACTGAAGCTTTCTTT.

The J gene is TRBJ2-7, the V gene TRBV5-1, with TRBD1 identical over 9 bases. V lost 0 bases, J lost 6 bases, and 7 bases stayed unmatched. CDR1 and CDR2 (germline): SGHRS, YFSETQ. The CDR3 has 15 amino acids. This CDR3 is CASSLEGTGPLEQYF. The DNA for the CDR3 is TGCGCCAGCAGCTTGGAAGGGACAGGGCCTCTCGAGCAGTACTTC.

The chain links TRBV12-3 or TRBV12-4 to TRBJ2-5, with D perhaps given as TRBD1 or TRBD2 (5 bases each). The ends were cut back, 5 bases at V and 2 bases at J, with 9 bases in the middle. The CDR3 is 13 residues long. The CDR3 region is CASSGGPQETQYF. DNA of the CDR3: TGTGCCAGCAGTGGGGGACCTCAAGAGACCCAGTACTTC.

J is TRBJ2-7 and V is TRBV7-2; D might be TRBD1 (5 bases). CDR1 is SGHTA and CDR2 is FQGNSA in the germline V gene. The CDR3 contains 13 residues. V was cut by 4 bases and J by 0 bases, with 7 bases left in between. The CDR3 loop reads CASSSGFSYEQYF. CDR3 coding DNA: TGTGCCAGCAGCTCAGGGTTCTCCTACGAGCAGTACTTC.

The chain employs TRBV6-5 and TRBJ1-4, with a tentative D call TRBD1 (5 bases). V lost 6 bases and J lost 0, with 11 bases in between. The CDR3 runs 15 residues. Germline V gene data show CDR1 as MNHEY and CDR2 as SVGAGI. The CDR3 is CASRRGTATNEKLFF. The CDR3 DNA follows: TGTGCCAGCAGGCGGGGGACGGCAACTAATGAAAAACTGTTTTTT.

CDR3 region: CASSQNEASGSDEQYF. The CDR3 nucleotides read TGTGCCAGCAGCCAAAACGAAGCTAGCGGGAGTGACGAGCAGTACTTC. The chain carries TRBV4-2 and TRBJ2-7; TRBD2 aligns across 10 bases. The CDR3 runs 16 residues. Germline V gene sequence: CDR1 LGHNA, CDR2 YNFKEQ. Trimming cost V 2 bases and J 5 bases; bases outside gene matches: 9.

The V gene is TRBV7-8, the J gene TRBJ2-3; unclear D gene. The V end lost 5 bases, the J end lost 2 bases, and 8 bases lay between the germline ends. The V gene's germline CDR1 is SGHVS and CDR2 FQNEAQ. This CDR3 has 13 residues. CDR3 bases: TGTGCCAGCAGCCCTTTCCTCACAGATACGCAGTATTTT. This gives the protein CASSPFLTDTQYF. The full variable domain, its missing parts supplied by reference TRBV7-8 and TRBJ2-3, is GAGVSQSPRYKVAKRGQDVALRCDPISGHVSLFWYQQALGQGPEFLTYFQNEAQLDKSGLPSDRFFAERPEGSVSTLKIQRTQQEDSAVYLCASSPFLTDTQYFGPGTRLTVL.

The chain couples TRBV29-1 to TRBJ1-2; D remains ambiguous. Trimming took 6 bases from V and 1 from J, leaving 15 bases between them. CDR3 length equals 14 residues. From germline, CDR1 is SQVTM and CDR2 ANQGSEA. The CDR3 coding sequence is TGCAGCGTACGACCGGGGAACCTTAACTATGGCTACACCTTC. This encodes CSVRPGNLNYGYTF.

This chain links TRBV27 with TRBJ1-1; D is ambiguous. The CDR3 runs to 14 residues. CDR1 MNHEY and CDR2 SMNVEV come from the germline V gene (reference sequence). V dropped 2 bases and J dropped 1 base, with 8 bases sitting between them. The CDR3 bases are TGTGCCAGCAGTTTAAATGGGTGGAACACTGAAGCTTTCTTT. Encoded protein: CASSLNGWNTEAFF.

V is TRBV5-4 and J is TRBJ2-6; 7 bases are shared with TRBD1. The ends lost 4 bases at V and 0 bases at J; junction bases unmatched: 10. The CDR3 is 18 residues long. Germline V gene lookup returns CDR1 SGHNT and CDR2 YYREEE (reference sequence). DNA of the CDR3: TGTGCCAGCAGCAGGCTGACAGGGTCTCTCTCTGGGGCCAACGTCCTGACTTTC. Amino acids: CASSRLTGSLSGANVLTF. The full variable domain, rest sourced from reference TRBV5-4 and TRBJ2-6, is ETGVTQSPTHLIKTRGQQVTLRCSSQSGHNTVSWYQQALGQGPQFIFQYYREEENGRGNFPPRFSGLQFPNYSSELNVNALELDDSALYLCASSRLTGSLSGANVLTFGAGSRLTVL.

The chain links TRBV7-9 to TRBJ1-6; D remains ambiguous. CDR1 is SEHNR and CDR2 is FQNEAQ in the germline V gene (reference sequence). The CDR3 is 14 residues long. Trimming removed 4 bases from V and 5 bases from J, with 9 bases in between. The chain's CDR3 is CASSYDTDNSPLHF. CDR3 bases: TGTGCCAGCAGCTATGACACCGATAATTCACCCCTCCACTTT.

DNA of the CDR3: TGTGCCAGCAGTTACAGGTTCGACACTGAAGCTTTCTTT. Translating gives CASSYRFDTEAFF. The V call is TRBV6-5, the J call TRBJ1-1; D gene ambiguous. The CDR3 has 13 amino acids. Per germline, CDR1 MNHEY and CDR2 SVGAGI. Trimming took off 2 bases at V and 3 bases at J, with 7 bases between the two ends.

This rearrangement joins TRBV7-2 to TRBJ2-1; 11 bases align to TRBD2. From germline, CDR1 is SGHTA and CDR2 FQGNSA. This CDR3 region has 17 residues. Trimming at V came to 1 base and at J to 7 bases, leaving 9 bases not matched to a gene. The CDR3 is CASSLVAGGTIKNEQFF. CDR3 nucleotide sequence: TGTGCCAGCAGCTTAGTAGCGGGGGGGACCATTAAAAATGAGCAGTTCTTC.

The CDR3, as DNA: TGTGCCAGTTCGGGGACCCAGGGACGAGAAAAACTGTTTTTT. Protein product: CASSGTQGREKLFF. The chain joins TRBV6-5 to TRBJ1-4; D might be TRBD1 (5 bases). The CDR3 has 14 amino acids. CDR1 and CDR2 (germline): MNHEY, SVGAGI. Trimming cost V 9 bases and J 8 bases, with 19 bases left between them.

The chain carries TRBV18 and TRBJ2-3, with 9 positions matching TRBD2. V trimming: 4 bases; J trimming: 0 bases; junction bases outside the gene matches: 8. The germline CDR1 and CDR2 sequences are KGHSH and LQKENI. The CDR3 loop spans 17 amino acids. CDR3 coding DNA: TGTGCCAGCTCACAGACTAGCGGAGTTACTAGCACAGATACGCAGTATTTT. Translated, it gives CASSQTSGVTSTDTQYF.

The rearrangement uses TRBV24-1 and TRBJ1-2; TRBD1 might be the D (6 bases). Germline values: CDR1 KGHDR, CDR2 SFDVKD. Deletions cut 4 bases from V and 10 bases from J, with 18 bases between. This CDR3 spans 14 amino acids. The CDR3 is CATSDRTEPKSYTF. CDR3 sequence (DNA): TGTGCCACCAGTGACCGGACAGAACCCAAGTCCTACACCTTC.

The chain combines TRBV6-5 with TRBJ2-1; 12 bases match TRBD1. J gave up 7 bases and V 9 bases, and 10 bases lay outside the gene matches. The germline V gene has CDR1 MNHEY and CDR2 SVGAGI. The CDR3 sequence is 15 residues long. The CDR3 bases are TGTGCCAGTCTCCTATCGGGACAGGGGGCAAATGAGCAGTTCTTC. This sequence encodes CASLLSGQGANEQFF.

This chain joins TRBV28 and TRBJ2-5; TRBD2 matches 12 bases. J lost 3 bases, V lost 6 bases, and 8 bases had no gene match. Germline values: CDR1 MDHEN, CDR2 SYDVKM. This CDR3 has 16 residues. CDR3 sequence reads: CASREGLAGRKETQYF. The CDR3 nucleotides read TGTGCCAGCAGAGAAGGACTAGCGGGACGGAAAGAGACCCAGTACTTC. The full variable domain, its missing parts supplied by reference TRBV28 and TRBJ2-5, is DVKVTQSSRYLVKRTGEKVFLECVQDMDHENMFWYRQDPGLGLRLIYFSYDVKMKEKGDIPEGYSVSREKKERFSLILESASTNQTSMYLCASREGLAGRKETQYFGPGTRLLVL.

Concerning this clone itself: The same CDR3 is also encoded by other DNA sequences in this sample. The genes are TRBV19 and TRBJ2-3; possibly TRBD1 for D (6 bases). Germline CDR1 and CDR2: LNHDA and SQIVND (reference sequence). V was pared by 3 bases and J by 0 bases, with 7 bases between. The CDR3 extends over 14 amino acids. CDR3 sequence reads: CASSIQGSTDTQYF. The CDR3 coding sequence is TGTGCCAGTAGTATCCAGGGGAGCACAGATACGCAGTATTTT. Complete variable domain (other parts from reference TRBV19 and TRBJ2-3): DGGITQSPKYLFRKEGQNVTLSCEQNLNHDAMYWYRQDPGQGLRLIYYSQIVNDFQKGDIAEGYSVSREKKESFPLTVTSAQKNPTAFYLCASSIQGSTDTQYFGPGTRLTVL.

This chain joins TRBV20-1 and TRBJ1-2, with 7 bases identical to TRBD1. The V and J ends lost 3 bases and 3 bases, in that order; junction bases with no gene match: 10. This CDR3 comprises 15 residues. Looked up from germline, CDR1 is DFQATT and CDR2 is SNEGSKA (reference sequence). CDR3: CSASPSTGLYYGYTF. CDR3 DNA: TGCAGTGCTAGTCCCTCGACAGGGCTTTACTATGGCTACACCTTC.

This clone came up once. CDR3 coding DNA: TGTGCCAGCAGCCCCCCAGGGTCTATGAACACTGAAGCTTTCTTT. Translation: CASSPPGSMNTEAFF. The rearrangement links TRBV7-2 to TRBJ1-1, with D perhaps TRBD1 (5 bases). V lost 5 bases and J 0 bases, leaving 13 bases between the germline ends. This CDR3 has 15 residues. Looked up from germline, CDR1 is SGHTA and CDR2 is FQGNSA. The entire variable domain, with the rest obtained from reference TRBV7-2 and TRBJ1-1, is as follows: GAGVSQSPSNKVTEKGKDVELRCDPISGHTALYWYRQSLGQGLEFLIYFQGNSAPDKSGLPSDRFSAERTGGSVSTLTIQRTQQEDSAVYLCASSPPGSMNTEAFFGQGTRLTVV.

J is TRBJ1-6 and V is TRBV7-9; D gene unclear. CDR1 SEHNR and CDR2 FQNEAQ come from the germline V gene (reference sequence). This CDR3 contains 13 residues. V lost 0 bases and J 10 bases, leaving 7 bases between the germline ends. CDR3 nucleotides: TGTGCCAGCAGCTTAGCCGGGCCATCACCCCTCCACTTT. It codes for CASSLAGPSPLHF.

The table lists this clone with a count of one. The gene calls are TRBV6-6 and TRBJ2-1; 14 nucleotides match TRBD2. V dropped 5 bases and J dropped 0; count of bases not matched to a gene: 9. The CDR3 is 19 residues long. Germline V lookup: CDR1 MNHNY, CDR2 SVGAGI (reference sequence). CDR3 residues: CASSPRGTSGSPSYNEQFF. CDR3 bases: TGTGCCAGCAGTCCCCGGGGGACTAGCGGGAGCCCCTCCTACAATGAGCAGTTCTTC.

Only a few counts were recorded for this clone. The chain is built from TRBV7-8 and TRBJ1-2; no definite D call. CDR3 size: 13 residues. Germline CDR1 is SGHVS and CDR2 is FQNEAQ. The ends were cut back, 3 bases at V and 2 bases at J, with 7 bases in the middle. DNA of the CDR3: TGTGCCAGCAGCTTGGTCCGAAACTATGGCTACACCTTC. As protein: CASSLVRNYGYTF. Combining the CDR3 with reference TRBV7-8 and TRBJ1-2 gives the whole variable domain GAGVSQSPRYKVAKRGQDVALRCDPISGHVSLFWYQQALGQGPEFLTYFQNEAQLDKSGLPSDRFFAERPEGSVSTLKIQRTQQEDSAVYLCASSLVRNYGYTFGSGTRLTVV.